This passage covers 5 T cell receptor beta chains from one sample sequenced in a study of blood T cell repertoires in COVID-19 (dated by TCRdb to 2018 to 2021). The library was prepared using the immunoSEQ multiplex PCR assay. Held by TCRdb, this immuneACCESS table contains in-frame sequences only and omits some clones. Under half of the omission traces to an unresolved V gene where checked; the cause of the rest is unknown. For this sample there are approximately 250,000 clones; about 87% appear just once. The ten largest clones represent over 4% of the sample. The sequenced sample was PBMCs or T cells enriched from blood (not recorded which). These receptors were obtained from a woman aged 25-40 years with acute COVID-19.

This clone was found once. V gene TRBV4-2 combines with J gene TRBJ1-3; D remains unclear. Germline V gives CDR1 LGHNA, CDR2 YNFKEQ. V gave up 0 bases and J gave up 0 bases, with 9 bases separating them. The CDR3 is made up of 16 amino acids. CDR3 sequence: CASSQDPKSSGNTIYF. The CDR3 DNA reads as TGTGCCAGCAGCCAAGATCCTAAGAGCTCTGGAAACACCATATATTTT.

V usage is TRBV5-4 and J usage is TRBJ2-7; 7 bases fit TRBD1. This CDR3 has 14 amino acids. Per germline, CDR1 SGHNT and CDR2 YYREEE (reference sequence). Germline trimming cut 5 bases from V and 0 bases from J; bases unmatched to any gene: 5. CDR3 nucleotide sequence: TGTGCCAGCAGTGCCGGGACAGTCTCCTACGAGCAGTACTTC. Its protein is CASSAGTVSYEQYF.

The V call is TRBV7-2, the J call TRBJ1-2, with D possibly TRBD1 on 5 matching bases. The V gene's germline CDR1 is SGHTA and CDR2 FQGNSA. V was clipped by 0 bases and J by 6 bases, with 14 bases between them. The CDR3 totals 15 residues. DNA for the CDR3: TGTGCCAGCAGCTTAGCGGGAACAGGAGAGCATGGCTACACCTTC. It encodes CASSLAGTGEHGYTF.

The J gene is TRBJ2-2, the V gene TRBV7-9, with TRBD2 identical over 8 bases. This CDR3 is 15 amino acids long. Germline values: CDR1 SEHNR, CDR2 FQNEAQ (reference sequence). V lost 5 bases to trimming and J lost 5 bases; unmatched junction nucleotides: 7. The DNA of the CDR3 is TGTGCCAGCAGCCCCGAGGAGCGGGAGACCGGGGAGCTGTTTTTT. Its protein product is CASSPEERETGELFF.

The rearrangement joins TRBV28 to TRBJ1-4; TRBD1 is a possible D gene (6 bases). Trimming cost V 7 bases and J 8 bases, with 17 bases left between them. CDR1 MDHEN and CDR2 SYDVKM come from the germline V gene. The CDR3 is 14 residues long. The CDR3 bases are TGTGCCAGCACCTTCGAGGGGGAGGGAGAAAAACTGTTTTTT. Its translation is CASTFEGEGEKLFF.